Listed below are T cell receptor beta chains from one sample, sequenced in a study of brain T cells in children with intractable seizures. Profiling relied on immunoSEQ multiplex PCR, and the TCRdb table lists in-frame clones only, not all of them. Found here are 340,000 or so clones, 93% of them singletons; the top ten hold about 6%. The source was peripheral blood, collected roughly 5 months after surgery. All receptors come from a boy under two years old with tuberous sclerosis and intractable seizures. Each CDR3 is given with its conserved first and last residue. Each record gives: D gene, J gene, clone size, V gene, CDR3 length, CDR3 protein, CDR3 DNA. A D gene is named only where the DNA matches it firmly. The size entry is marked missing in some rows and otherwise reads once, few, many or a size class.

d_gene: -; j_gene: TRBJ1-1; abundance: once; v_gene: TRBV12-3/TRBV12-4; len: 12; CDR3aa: CASRLRNTEAFF; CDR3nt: TGTGCCAGCAGGCTCCGGAACACTGAAGCTTTCTTT
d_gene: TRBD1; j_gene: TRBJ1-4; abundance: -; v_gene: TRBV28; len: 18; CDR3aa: CASSLRGTGGTTNEKLFF; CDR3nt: TGTGCCAGCAGCCTAAGAGGGACAGGGGGCACAACTAATGAAAAACTGTTTTTT
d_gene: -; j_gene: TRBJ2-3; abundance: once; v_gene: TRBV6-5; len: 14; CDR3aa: CASSSVGSSDTQYF; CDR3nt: TGTGCCAGCAGTTCTGTCGGGAGCTCAGATACGCAGTATTTT
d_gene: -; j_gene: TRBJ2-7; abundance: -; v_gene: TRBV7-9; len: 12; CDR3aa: CASSLNVREQYF; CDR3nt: TGTGCCAGCAGCTTAAATGTCCGGGAGCAGTACTTC
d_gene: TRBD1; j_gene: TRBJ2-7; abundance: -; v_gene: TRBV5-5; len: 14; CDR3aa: CASSLVQGAYEQYF; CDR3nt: TGTGCCAGCAGCTTGGTACAGGGGGCCTACGAGCAGTACTTC
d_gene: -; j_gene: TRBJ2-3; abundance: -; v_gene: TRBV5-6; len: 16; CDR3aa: CASSLVSRGGEDTQYF; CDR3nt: TGTGCCAGCAGCTTGGTTTCCAGGGGTGGGGAAGATACGCAGTATTTT
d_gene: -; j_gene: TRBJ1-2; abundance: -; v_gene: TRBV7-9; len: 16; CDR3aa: CASSKEVTGPIYGYTF; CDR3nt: TGTGCCAGCAGTAAGGAGGTGACAGGACCTATCTATGGCTACACCTTC
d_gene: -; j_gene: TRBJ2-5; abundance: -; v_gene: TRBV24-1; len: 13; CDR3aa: CATSGEYQETQYF; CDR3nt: TGTGCCACCAGTGGGGAGTACCAAGAGACCCAGTACTTC
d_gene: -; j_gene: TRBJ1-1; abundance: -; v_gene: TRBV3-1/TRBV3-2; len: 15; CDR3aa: CASSQGHSGGTEAFF; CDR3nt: TGTGCCAGCAGCCAAGGGCACTCTGGGGGAACTGAAGCTTTCTTT
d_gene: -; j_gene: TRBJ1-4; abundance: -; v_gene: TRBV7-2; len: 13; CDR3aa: CASSLRTDEKLFF; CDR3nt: TGTGCCAGCAGCTTACGGACAGATGAAAAACTGTTTTTT
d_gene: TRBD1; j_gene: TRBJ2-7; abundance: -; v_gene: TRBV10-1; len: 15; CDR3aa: CASSESRTGFYEQYF; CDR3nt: TGCGCCAGCAGTGAGTCGAGGACAGGGTTCTACGAGCAGTACTTC
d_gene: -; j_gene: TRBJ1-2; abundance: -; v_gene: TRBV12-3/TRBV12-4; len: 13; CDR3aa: CASLGGPSYGYTF; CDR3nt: TGTGCCAGCCTAGGGGGACCGTCCTATGGCTACACCTTC
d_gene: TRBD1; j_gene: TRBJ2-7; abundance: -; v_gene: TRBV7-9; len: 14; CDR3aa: CASSRDSSTYEQYF; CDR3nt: TGTGCCAGCAGCCGGGACAGTTCCACCTACGAGCAGTACTTC
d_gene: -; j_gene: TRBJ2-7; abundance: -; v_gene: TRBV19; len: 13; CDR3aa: CASSIAGTYEQYF; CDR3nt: TGTGCCAGTAGTATAGCGGGGACTTACGAGCAGTACTTC
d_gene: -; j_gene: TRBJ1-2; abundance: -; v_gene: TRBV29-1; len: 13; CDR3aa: CSVEQDAVYGYTF; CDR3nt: TGCAGCGTGGAGCAAGACGCTGTGTATGGCTACACCTTC
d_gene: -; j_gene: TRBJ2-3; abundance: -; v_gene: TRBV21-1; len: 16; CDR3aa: CASSKATGGAVDTQYF; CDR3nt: TGTGCCAGCAGCAAAGCGACAGGGGGCGCCGTAGATACGCAGTATTTT
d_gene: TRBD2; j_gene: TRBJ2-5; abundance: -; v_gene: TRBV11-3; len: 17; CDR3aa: CASSSMGTSGWYETQYF; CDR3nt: TGTGCCAGCAGCTCGATGGGGACTAGCGGGTGGTATGAGACCCAGTACTTC
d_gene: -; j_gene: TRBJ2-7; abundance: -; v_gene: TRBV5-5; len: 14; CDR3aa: CASSTARRIYEQYF; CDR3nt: TGTGCCAGCAGCACCGCACGTAGAATCTACGAGCAGTACTTC
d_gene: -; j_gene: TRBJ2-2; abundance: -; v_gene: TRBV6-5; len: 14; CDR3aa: CASRAGTNTGELFF; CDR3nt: TGTGCCAGCAGGGCGGGAACGAACACCGGGGAGCTGTTTTTT
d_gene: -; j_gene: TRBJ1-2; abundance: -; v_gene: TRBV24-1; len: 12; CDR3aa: CATSDPGHGYTF; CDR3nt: TGTGCCACCAGTGACCCAGGGCATGGCTACACCTTC
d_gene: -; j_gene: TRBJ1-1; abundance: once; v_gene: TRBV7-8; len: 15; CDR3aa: CASSPSGSMNTEAFF; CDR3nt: TGTGCCAGCAGCCCTAGTGGCTCCATGAACACTGAAGCTTTCTTT
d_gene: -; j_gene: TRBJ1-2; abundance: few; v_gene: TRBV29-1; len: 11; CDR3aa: CSVERVTGYTF; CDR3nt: TGCAGCGTTGAAAGGGTGACTGGCTACACCTTC
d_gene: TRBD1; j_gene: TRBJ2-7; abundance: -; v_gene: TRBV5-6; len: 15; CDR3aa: CASSPPGQGGYEQYF; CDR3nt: TGTGCCAGCAGCCCCCCGGGACAGGGGGGTTACGAGCAGTACTTC
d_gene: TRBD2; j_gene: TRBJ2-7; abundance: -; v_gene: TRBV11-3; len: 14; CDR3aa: CASSLAAGGYEQYF; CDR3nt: TGTGCCAGCAGCTTAGCGGCGGGAGGCTACGAGCAGTACTTC
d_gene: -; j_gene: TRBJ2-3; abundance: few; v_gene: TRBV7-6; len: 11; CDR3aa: CASSLGGTQYF; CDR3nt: TGTGCCAGCAGCTTAGGGGGGACGCAGTATTTT
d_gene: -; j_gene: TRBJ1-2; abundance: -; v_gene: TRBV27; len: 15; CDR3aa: CASSTLGTPLYGYTF; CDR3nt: TGTGCCAGCAGTACACTCGGGACTCCCCTCTATGGCTACACCTTC
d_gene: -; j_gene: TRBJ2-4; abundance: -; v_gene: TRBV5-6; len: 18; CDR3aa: CASSLWGNQGFFKNIQYF; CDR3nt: TGTGCCAGCAGCTTATGGGGGAATCAGGGATTTTTCAAAAACATTCAGTACTTC
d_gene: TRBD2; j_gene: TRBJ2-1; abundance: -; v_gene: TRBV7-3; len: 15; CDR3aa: CASSSRGGSYNEQFF; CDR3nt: TGTGCCAGCAGCTCGCGGGGGGGCTCCTACAATGAGCAGTTCTTC
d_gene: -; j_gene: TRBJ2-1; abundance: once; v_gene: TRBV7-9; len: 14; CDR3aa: CASGVLPPGYEQFF; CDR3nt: TGTGCCAGTGGAGTCCTCCCCCCAGGGTATGAGCAGTTCTTC
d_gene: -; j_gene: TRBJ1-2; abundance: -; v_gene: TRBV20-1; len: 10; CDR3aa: CSAREKGYTF; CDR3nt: TGCAGTGCTAGAGAGAAAGGCTACACCTTC
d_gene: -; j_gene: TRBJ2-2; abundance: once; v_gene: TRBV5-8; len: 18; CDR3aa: CASSSDPRAILTTGELFF; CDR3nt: TGTGCCAGCAGCTCCGATCCGAGGGCGATCCTGACCACCGGGGAGCTGTTTTTT
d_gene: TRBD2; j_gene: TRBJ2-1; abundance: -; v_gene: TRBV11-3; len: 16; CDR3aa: CASSPGTSGGVNEQFF; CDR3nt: TGTGCCAGCAGCCCCGGGACTAGCGGGGGGGTTAATGAGCAGTTCTTC
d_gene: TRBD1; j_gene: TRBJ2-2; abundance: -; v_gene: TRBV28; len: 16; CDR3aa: CASNPDRVVITGELFF; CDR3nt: TGTGCCAGCAATCCCGACAGGGTCGTTATCACCGGGGAGCTGTTTTTT
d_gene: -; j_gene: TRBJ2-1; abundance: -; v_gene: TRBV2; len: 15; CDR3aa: CASSDSWKTYNEQFF; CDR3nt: TGTGCCAGCAGTGATTCGTGGAAAACCTACAATGAGCAGTTCTTC
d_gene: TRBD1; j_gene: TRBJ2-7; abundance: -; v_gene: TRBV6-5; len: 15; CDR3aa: CASRRTGDVFYEQYF; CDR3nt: TGTGCCAGCAGAAGGACAGGGGACGTATTCTACGAGCAGTACTTC
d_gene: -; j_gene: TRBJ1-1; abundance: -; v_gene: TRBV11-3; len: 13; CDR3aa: CASSPGDWTEAFF; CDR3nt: TGTGCCAGCAGCCCAGGGGATTGGACTGAAGCTTTCTTT
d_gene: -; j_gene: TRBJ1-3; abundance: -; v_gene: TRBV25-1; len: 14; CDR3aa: CASSGASSGNTIYF; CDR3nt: TGTGCCAGCAGTGGGGCCTCCTCTGGAAACACCATATATTTT
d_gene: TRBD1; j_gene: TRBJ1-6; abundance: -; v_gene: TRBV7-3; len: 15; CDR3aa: CASSLDRGVSSPLHF; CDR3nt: TGTGCCAGCAGCCTGGACAGGGGGGTAAGTTCACCCCTCCACTTT
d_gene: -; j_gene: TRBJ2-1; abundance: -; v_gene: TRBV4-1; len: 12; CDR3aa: CASSQARNEQFF; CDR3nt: TGCGCCAGCAGCCAAGCAAGGAATGAGCAGTTCTTC
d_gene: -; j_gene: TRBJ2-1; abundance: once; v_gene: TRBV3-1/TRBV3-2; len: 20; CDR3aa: CASSQDGGSSRYSAYNEQFF; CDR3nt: TGTGCCAGCAGCCAAGATGGGGGATCTAGTCGGTATAGTGCCTACAATGAGCAGTTCTTC
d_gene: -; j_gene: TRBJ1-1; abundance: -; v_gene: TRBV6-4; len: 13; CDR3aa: CASSEEVNTEAFF; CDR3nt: TGTGCCAGCAGTGAAGAAGTAAACACTGAAGCTTTCTTT
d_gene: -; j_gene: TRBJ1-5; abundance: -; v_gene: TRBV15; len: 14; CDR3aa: CATSRVTSNQPQHF; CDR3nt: TGTGCCACCAGCAGAGTTACCAGCAATCAGCCCCAGCATTTT
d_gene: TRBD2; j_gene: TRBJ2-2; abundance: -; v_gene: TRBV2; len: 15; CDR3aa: CASNPTSGKGGELFF; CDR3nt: TGTGCCAGCAACCCGACTAGCGGGAAAGGCGGGGAGCTGTTTTTT
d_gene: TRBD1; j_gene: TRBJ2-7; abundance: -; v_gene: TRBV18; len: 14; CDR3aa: CASSIGTGPYEQYF; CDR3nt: TGTGCCAGCTCTATAGGGACAGGACCCTACGAGCAGTACTTC
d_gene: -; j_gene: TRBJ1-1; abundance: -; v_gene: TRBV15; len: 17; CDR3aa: CATSRDSLAAKNTEAFF; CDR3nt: TGTGCCACCAGCAGAGATTCCCTAGCAGCGAAGAACACTGAAGCTTTCTTT
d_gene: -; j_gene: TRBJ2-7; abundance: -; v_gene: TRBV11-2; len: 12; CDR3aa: CASSLARSEQYF; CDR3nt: TGTGCCAGCAGCTTAGCAAGGTCCGAGCAGTACTTC
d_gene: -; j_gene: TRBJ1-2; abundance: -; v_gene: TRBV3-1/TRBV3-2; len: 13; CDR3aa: CASSQEGFYGYTF; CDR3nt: TGTGCCAGCAGCCAAGAGGGGTTTTATGGCTACACCTTC
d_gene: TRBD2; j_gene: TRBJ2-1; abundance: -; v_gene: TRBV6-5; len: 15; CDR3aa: CASSYRQPGGDEQFF; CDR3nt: TGTGCCAGCAGTTACCGGCAGCCCGGGGGGGATGAGCAGTTCTTC
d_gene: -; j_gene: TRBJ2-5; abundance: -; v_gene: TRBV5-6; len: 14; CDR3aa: CASSVRGFQETQYF; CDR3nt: TGTGCCAGCAGCGTAAGGGGATTCCAAGAGACCCAGTACTTC
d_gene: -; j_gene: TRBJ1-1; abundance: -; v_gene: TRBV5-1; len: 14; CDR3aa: CASSLGWGLGEAFF; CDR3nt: TGCGCCAGCAGCTTGGGATGGGGCCTGGGTGAAGCTTTCTTT
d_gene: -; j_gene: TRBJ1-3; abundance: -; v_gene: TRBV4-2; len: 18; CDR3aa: CASSQNTGFLISGNTIYF; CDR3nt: TGTGCCAGCAGCCAAAATACAGGGTTTCTGATCTCTGGAAACACCATATATTTT
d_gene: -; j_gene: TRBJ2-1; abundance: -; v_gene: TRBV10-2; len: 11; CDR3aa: CASRADYEQFF; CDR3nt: TGCGCCAGCAGGGCCGATTATGAGCAGTTCTTC
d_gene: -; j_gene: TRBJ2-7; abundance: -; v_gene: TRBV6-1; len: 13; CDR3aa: CASSLSDGYEQYF; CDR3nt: TGTGCCAGCAGTTTAAGCGATGGATACGAGCAGTACTTC
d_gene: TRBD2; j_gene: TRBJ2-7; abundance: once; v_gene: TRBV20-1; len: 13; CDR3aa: CSASSGAFYEQYF; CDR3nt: TGCAGTGCTAGTAGCGGGGCGTTCTACGAGCAGTACTTC
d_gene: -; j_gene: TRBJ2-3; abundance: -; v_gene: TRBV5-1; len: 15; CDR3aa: CASSLAGVNTDTQYF; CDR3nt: TGCGCCAGCAGCTTGGCCGGGGTAAACACAGATACGCAGTATTTT
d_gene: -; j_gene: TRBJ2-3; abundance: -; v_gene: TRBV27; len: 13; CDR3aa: CASSFVDTDTQYF; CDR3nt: TGTGCCAGCAGTTTTGTCGACACAGATACGCAGTATTTT
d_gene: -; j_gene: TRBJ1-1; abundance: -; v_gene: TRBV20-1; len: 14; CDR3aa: CSASKWAMNTEAFF; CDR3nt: TGCAGTGCTAGTAAATGGGCGATGAACACTGAAGCTTTCTTT
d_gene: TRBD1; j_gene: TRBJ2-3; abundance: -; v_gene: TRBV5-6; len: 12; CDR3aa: CADGTAGFTQYF; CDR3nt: TGTGCCGACGGGACAGCTGGTTTTACGCAGTATTTT
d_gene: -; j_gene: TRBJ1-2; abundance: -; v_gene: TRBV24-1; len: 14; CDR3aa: CATSGREHNYGYTF; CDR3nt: TGTGCCACCAGTGGTAGGGAGCATAACTATGGCTACACCTTC